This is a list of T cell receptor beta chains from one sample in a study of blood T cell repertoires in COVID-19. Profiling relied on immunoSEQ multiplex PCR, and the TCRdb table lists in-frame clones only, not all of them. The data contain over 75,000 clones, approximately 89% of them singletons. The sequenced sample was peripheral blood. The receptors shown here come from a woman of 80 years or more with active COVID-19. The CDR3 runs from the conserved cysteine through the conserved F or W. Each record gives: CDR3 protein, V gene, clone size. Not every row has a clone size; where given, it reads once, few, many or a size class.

cdr3_aa: CASSPLAYEQYF
v_call: TRBV28
clone_size: NA

cdr3_aa: CASSLQGYSEKLFF
v_call: TRBV7-2
clone_size: NA

cdr3_aa: CATSKTGPLYEQYF
v_call: TRBV15
clone_size: NA

cdr3_aa: CASSPVTGYNEQFF
v_call: TRBV18
clone_size: NA

cdr3_aa: CASSLSPGRVQGAGYGYTF
v_call: TRBV7-2
clone_size: NA

cdr3_aa: CAWRRGGYTF
v_call: TRBV30
clone_size: few

cdr3_aa: CASSRRGGREETQYF
v_call: TRBV5-4
clone_size: NA

cdr3_aa: CASSSRQAQTYNEQFF
v_call: TRBV6-2/TRBV6-3
clone_size: NA

cdr3_aa: CASREGTSRSGELFF
v_call: TRBV2
clone_size: NA

cdr3_aa: CASSPGLGFYYEQYF
v_call: TRBV6-2/TRBV6-3
clone_size: NA

cdr3_aa: CATSSGEGSEQYF
v_call: TRBV15
clone_size: NA

cdr3_aa: CSVGGGATDTQYF
v_call: TRBV29-1
clone_size: NA

cdr3_aa: CASSFRQGGWGYTF
v_call: TRBV7-2
clone_size: NA

cdr3_aa: CASTQFGGEQFF
v_call: TRBV13
clone_size: NA

cdr3_aa: CASSLQGDEKLFF
v_call: TRBV27
clone_size: many

cdr3_aa: CASSLGGVRQGSSEQYF
v_call: TRBV11-2
clone_size: once

cdr3_aa: CASSIVAGVGNEQFF
v_call: TRBV19
clone_size: NA

cdr3_aa: CASSPRATGAHPEKLFF
v_call: TRBV7-9
clone_size: NA

cdr3_aa: CASSPGRGAGGNEQFF
v_call: TRBV7-9
clone_size: NA

cdr3_aa: CASSAGQGLEQYF
v_call: TRBV12-3/TRBV12-4
clone_size: NA

cdr3_aa: CASSPGVNSRETQYF
v_call: TRBV6-2/TRBV6-3
clone_size: NA

cdr3_aa: CASSPRDRSEQFF
v_call: TRBV5-4
clone_size: NA

cdr3_aa: CASSLDASGQETQYF
v_call: TRBV5-4
clone_size: NA

cdr3_aa: CASSPFVGEGSPLHF
v_call: TRBV19
clone_size: NA

cdr3_aa: CASSKGLAGGYNEQFF
v_call: TRBV7-9
clone_size: once

cdr3_aa: CASSSRWLAVTDTQYF
v_call: TRBV4-3
clone_size: NA

cdr3_aa: CASSPGQKQFF
v_call: TRBV11-3
clone_size: NA

cdr3_aa: CASSFYLPGQAGYNEQFF
v_call: TRBV28
clone_size: NA

cdr3_aa: CASTDRGVPDTQYF
v_call: TRBV5-4
clone_size: NA

cdr3_aa: CASSLALAGLTSYNEQFF
v_call: TRBV5-1
clone_size: NA

cdr3_aa: CASSFTGSYEQYF
v_call: TRBV11-1
clone_size: NA

cdr3_aa: CASGATRGGHNEQFF
v_call: TRBV7-3
clone_size: NA

cdr3_aa: CAISEPRDTRLYF
v_call: TRBV10-3
clone_size: NA

cdr3_aa: CASSSTPEAYNEQFF
v_call: TRBV27
clone_size: NA

cdr3_aa: CASTSSLGAYNEQFF
v_call: TRBV19
clone_size: NA

cdr3_aa: CASSRQGSEQYF
v_call: TRBV5-5
clone_size: NA

cdr3_aa: CASSQDWADQETQYF
v_call: TRBV4-3
clone_size: NA

cdr3_aa: CASSLISTDTQYF
v_call: TRBV7-9
clone_size: NA

cdr3_aa: CASAGDSNYEQYF
v_call: TRBV28
clone_size: once

cdr3_aa: CATSRDFRYNEQFF
v_call: TRBV15
clone_size: NA

cdr3_aa: CASSSQTGVRNIQYF
v_call: TRBV7-2
clone_size: few

cdr3_aa: CASSSTSEGTGELFF
v_call: TRBV7-3
clone_size: NA

cdr3_aa: CASSHLSGPTDTQYF
v_call: TRBV4-3
clone_size: NA

cdr3_aa: CASSQDTTSGAANTGELFF
v_call: TRBV4-3
clone_size: once

cdr3_aa: CASSAGQGAEKLFF
v_call: TRBV10-2
clone_size: few

cdr3_aa: CASSIGTSGRAGGEQFF
v_call: TRBV13
clone_size: NA

cdr3_aa: CASSPTGGNYNEQFF
v_call: TRBV7-8
clone_size: NA